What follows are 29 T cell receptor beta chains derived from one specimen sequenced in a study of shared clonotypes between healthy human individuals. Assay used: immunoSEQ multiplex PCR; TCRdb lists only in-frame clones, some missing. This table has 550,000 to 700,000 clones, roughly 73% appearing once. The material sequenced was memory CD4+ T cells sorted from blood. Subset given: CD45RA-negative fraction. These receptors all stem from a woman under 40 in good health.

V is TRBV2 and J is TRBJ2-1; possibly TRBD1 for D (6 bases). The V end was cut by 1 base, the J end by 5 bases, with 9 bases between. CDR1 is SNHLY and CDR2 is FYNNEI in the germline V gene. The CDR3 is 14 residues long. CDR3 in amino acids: CASSEDRVNNEQFF. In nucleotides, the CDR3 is TGTGCCAGCAGTGAAGACAGGGTAAACAATGAGCAGTTCTTC.

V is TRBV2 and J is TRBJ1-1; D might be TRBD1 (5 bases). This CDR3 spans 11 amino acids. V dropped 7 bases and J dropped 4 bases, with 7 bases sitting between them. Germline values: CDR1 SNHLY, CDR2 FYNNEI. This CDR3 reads CASIGTTEAFF. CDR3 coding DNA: TGTGCCAGCATCGGGACCACTGAAGCTTTCTTT.

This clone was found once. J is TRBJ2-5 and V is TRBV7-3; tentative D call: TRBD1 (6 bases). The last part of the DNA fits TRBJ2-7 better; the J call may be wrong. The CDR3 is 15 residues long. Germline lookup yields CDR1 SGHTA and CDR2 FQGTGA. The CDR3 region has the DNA TGTGCCAGCAGCTTAGGGACACTCCCTTGGGGCGAGCAGTACTTC. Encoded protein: CASSLGTLPWGEQYF.

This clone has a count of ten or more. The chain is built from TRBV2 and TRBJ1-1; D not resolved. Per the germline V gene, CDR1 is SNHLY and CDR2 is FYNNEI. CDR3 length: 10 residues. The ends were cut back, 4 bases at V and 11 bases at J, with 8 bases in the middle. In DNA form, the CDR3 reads TGTGCCAGCAGTGGGACGAGGGCTTTCTTT. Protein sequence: CASSGTRAFF.

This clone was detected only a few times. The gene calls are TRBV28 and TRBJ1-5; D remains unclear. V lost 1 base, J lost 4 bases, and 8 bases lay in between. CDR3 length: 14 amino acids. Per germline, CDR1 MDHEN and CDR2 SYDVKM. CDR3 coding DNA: TGTGCCAGCAGTTTATCCCCAACTAATCAGCCCCAGCATTTT. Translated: CASSLSPTNQPQHF.

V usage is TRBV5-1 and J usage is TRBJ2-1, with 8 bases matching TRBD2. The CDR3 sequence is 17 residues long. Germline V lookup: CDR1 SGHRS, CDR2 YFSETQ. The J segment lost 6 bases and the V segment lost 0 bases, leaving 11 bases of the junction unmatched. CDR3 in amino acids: CASSLDPPSGGLNEQFF. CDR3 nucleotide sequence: TGCGCCAGCAGCTTGGACCCCCCCAGCGGGGGCCTCAATGAGCAGTTCTTC.

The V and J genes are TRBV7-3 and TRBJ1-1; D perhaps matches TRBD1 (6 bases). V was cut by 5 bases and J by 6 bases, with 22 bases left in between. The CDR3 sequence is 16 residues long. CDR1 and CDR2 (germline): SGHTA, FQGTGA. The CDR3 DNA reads TGTGCCAGCAGCGCCACCCCTCAGGGGCCCTTGGCTGAAGCTTTCTTT. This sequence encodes CASSATPQGPLAEAFF.

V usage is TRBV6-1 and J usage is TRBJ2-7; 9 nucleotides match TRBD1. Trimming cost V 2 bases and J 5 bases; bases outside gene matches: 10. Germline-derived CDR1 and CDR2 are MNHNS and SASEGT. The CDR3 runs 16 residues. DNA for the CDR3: TGTGCCAGCAGTGAAACTCTGGGACAGGGAACGGACGAGCAGTACTTC. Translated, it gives CASSETLGQGTDEQYF.

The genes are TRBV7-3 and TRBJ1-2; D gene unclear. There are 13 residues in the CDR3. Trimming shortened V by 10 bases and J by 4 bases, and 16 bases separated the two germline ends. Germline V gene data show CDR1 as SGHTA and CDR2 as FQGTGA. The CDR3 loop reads CAIASTGTYGYTF. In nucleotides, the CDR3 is TGTGCCATCGCTTCGACGGGAACCTATGGCTACACCTTC.

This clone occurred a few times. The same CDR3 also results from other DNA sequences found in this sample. CDR3 sequence reads: CASSLVGGSNQPQHF. CDR3 nucleotide sequence: TGTGCCAGCAGCTTAGTGGGCGGTAGCAATCAGCCCCAGCATTTT. The chain uses TRBV7-2 and TRBJ1-5; no clear D. V lost 1 base, J lost 0 bases, and 7 bases lay in between. Germline CDR1 is SGHTA and CDR2 is FQGNSA. The CDR3 runs 15 residues.

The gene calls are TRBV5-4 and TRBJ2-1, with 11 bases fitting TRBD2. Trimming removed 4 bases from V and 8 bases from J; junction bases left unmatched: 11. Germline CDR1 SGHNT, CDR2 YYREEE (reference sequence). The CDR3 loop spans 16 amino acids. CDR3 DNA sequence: TGTGCCAGCAGCCGACCTACTAGCGGGAGTGGAGATGAGCAGTTCTTC. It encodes CASSRPTSGSGDEQFF.

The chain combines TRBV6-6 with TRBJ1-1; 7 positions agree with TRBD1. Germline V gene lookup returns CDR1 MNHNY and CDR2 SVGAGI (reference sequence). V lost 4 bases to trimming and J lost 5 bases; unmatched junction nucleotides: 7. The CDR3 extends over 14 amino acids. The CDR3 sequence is CASSSDRVGTEAFF. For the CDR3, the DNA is TGTGCCAGCAGTTCCGACAGGGTTGGGACTGAAGCTTTCTTT.

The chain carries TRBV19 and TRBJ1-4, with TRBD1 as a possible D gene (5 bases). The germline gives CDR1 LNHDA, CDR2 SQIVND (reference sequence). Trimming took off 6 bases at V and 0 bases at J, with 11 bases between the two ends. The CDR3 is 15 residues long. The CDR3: CASSGGGATNEKLFF. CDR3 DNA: TGTGCCAGTAGCGGGGGAGGCGCAACTAATGAAAAACTGTTTTTT.

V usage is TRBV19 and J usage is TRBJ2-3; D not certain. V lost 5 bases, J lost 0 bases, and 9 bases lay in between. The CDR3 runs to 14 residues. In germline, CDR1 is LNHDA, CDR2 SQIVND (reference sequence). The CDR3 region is CASSLQSSTDTQYF. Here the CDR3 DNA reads TGTGCCAGTAGTCTTCAGTCCAGCACAGATACGCAGTATTTT.

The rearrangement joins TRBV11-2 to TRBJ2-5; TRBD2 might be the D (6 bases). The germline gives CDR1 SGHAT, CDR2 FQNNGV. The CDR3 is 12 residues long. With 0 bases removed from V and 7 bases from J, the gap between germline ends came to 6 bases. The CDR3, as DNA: TGTGCCAGCAGCTTAGAGCGGGGGACCCAGTACTTC. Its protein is CASSLERGTQYF.

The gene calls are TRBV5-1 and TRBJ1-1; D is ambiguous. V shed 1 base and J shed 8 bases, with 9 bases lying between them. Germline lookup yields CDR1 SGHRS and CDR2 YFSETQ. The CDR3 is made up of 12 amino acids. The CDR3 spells CASSLPVSEAFF. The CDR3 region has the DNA TGCGCCAGCAGCTTGCCGGTTTCAGAAGCTTTCTTT. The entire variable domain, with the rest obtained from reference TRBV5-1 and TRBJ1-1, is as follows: KAGVTQTPRYLIKTRGQQVTLSCSPISGHRSVSWYQQTPGQGLQFLFEYFSETQRNKGNFPGRFSGRQFSNSRSEMNVSTLELGDSALYLCASSLPVSEAFFGQGTRLTVV.

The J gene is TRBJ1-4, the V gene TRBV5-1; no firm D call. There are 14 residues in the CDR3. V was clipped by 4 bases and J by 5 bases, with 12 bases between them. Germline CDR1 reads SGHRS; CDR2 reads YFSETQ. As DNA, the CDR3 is TGCGCCAGCAGCCAACAAACGGGGAATGAAAAACTGTTTTTT. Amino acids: CASSQQTGNEKLFF.

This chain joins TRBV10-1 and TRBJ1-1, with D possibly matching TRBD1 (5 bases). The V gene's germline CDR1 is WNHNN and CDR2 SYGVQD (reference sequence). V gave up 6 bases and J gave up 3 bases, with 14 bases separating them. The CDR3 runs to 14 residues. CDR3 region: CASRVQVTDTEAFF. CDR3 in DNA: TGCGCCAGCAGGGTACAGGTAACTGACACTGAAGCTTTCTTT.

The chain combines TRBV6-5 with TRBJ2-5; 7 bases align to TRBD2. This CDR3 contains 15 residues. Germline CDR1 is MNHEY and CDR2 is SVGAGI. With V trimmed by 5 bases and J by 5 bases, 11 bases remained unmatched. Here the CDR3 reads CASSRPGRGGETQYF. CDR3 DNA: TGTGCCAGCAGTCGGCCGGGACGGGGAGGGGAGACCCAGTACTTC.

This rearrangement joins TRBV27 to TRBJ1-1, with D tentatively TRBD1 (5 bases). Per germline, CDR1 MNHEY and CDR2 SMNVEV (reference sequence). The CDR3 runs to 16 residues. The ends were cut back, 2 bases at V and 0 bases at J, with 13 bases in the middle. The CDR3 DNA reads TGTGCCAGCAGTTTAAGGACACTTAACATGAACACTGAAGCTTTCTTT. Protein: CASSLRTLNMNTEAFF.

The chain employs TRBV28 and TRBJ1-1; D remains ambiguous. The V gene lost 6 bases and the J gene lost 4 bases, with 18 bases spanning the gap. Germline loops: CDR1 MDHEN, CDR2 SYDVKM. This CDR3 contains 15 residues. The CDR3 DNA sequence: TGTGCCAGCAGGAGGGCACGCCGAATGAGCACTGAAGCTTTCTTT. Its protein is CASRRARRMSTEAFF.

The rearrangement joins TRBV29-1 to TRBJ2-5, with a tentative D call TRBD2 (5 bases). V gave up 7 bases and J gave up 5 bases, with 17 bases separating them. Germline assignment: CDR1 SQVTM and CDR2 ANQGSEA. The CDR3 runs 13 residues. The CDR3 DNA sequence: TGCAGCGCTCCGGTTGAGGACTCGGAGACCCAGTACTTC. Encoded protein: CSAPVEDSETQYF.

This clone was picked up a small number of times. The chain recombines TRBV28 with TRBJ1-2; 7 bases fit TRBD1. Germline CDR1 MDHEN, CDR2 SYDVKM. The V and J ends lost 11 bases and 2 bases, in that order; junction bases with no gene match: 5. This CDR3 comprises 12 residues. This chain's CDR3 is CALGQLNYGYTF. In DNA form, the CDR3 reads TGTGCCCTGGGACAGCTAAACTATGGCTACACCTTC.

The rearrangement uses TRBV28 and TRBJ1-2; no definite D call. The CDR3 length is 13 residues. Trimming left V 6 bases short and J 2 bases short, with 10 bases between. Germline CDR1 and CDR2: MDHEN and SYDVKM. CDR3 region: CASSHATNYGYTF. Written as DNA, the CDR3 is TGTGCCAGCAGCCACGCGACCAACTATGGCTACACCTTC.

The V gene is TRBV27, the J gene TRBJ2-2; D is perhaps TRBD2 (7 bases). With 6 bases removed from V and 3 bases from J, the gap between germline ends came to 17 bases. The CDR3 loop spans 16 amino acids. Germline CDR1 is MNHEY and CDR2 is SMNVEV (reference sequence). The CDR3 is CASSLFGGRDTGELFF. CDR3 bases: TGTGCCAGCAGCCTCTTCGGGGGGCGGGACACCGGGGAGCTGTTTTTT.

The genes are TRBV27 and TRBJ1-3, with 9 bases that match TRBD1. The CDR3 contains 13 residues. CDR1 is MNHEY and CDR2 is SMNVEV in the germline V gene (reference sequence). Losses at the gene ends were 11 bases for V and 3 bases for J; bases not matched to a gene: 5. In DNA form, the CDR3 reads TGTGCCTCCAACAGGGGGCATGGAAACACCATATATTTT. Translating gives CASNRGHGNTIYF.

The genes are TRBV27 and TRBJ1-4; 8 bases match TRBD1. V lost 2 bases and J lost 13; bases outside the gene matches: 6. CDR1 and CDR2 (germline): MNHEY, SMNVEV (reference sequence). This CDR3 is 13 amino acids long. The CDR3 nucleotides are TGTGCCAGCAGTTTAGGAGACAGGGGACGACTGTTTTTT. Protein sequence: CASSLGDRGRLFF.

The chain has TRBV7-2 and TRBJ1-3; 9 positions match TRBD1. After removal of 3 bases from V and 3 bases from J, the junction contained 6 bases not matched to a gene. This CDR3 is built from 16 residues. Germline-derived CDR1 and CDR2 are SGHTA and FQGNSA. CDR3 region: CASSFTGGGDGNTIYF. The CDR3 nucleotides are TGTGCCAGCAGCTTTACAGGGGGCGGAGATGGAAACACCATATATTTT.

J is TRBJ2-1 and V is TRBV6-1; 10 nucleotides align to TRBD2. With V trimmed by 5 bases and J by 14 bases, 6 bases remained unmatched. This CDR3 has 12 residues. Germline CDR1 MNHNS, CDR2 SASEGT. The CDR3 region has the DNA TGTGCCAGCAGTTCGGGACTAGCGAGAAAGTTCTTC. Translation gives CASSSGLARKFF.